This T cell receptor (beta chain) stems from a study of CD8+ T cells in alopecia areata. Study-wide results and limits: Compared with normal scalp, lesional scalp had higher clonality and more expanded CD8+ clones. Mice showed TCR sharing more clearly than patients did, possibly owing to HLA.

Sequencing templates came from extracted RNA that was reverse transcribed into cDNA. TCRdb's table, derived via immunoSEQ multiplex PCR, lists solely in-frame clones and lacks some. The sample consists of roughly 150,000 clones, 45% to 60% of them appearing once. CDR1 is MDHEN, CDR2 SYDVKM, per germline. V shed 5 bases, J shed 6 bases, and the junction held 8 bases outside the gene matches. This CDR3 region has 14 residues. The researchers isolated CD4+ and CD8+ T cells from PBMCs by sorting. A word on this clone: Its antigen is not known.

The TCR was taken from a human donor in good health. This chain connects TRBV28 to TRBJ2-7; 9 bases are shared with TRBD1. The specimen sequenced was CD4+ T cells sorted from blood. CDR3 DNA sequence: TGTGCCAGCAGTGACGGGACAGGGAGGGGCGAGCAGTACTTC. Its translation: CASSDGTGRGEQYF.